This entry concerns a single TCR beta chain. The CDR3 covers 15 residues. V dropped 1 base and J dropped 6; count of bases not matched to a gene: 3. Germline V gives CDR1 SGHAT, CDR2 FQNNGV. The sample belongs to a study of patients and donors after allogeneic stem cell transplantation. TCRdb re-called the RT-PCR reads with MiXCR, one entry per CDR3 protein. Among over 400,000 distinct CDR3 sequences listed, roughly 17% were seen once. J is TRBJ1-5 and V is TRBV11-2, with 10 bases that match TRBD1. This clonotype was sampled from a human donor who was either an allogeneic HSCT recipient or a stem cell or donor lymphocyte infusion donor (not recorded which). It is not recorded whose cells these are; they may come from a transplant donor. The specimen was blood, either unsorted or a sorted T cell fraction (not recorded which). The chain's CDR3 is CASSLGQGAFQPQHF. CDR3 nucleotides: TGTGCCAGCAGCTTAGGACAGGGGGCTTTTCAGCCCCAGCATTTT.